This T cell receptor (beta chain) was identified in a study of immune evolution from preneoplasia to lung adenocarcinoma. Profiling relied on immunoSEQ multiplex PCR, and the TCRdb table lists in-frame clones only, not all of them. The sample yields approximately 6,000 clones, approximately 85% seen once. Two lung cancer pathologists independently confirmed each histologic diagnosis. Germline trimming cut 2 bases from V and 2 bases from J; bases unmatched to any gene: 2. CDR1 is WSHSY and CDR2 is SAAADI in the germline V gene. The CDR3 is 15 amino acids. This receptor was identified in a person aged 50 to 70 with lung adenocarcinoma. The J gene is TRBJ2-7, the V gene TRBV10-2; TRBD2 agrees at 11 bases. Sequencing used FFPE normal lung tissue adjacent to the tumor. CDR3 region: CASSERLAGTYEQYF. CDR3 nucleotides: TGCGCCAGCAGTGAGAGACTAGCGGGGACCTACGAGCAGTACTTC.